This is a list of T cell receptor beta chains from one sample in a study of cytomegalovirus exposure and HLA in healthy donors. Method: immunoSEQ multiplex PCR; TCRdb's copy keeps in-frame clones and lacks some. The sample contains about 120,000 clones, about three quarters of which appear only once. Sequencing input: PBMCs. Every receptor here comes from a woman in her twenties or thirties in good health and CMV-seropositive. The conserved cysteine and the conserved F or W are not part of the CDR3 here. Clone sizes are given selectively: once, few, many, or a class where the clone is expanded.

V gene	J gene	clone size	CDR3 protein
TRBV7-3	TRBJ2-1	.	ASSLSEGLGYEQF
TRBV2	TRBJ2-2	.	ASSVRDVTTGELF
TRBV5-4	TRBJ2-1	.	ASSPKLAGSWNEQF
TRBV4-1	TRBJ2-2	.	ASSRTSDGGELF
TRBV5-1	TRBJ2-3	.	ASSRNRPDTQY
TRBV7-2	TRBJ1-2	few	ASSPDSNYGYT
TRBV27	TRBJ2-7	.	ASSSGTGYSYEQY
TRBV19	TRBJ1-2	few	ASSRTGGNRHGYT
TRBV28	TRBJ2-5	.	ASSLTGRQETQY
TRBV6-1	TRBJ2-1	once	ASSELVSGSYNEQF
TRBV28	TRBJ1-5	few	ASKKMTGGNQPQH
TRBV6-5	.	.	ASSYSSAFAYEQY
TRBV11-2	TRBJ2-1	medium-sized	ASSFTGGLSSYNEQF
TRBV9	TRBJ1-3	few	ASSVVGDSGNTIY
TRBV4-3	TRBJ2-2	.	ASSQEGRGGLKLF
TRBV28	TRBJ2-7	once	ASSKRQGPGYEQY
TRBV5-6	TRBJ1-5	.	ASSAFQDSNSNQPQH
TRBV5-1	TRBJ2-1	.	ASSLVPGQSNEQF
TRBV4-3	TRBJ1-1	.	ASSRETGWTEAF
TRBV4-2	TRBJ1-5	few	ASSRSGVNQPQH
TRBV27	TRBJ1-2	once	ASSDRGAMGGYT
TRBV5-1	TRBJ2-7	.	ASSLTSGGYEQY
TRBV29-1	TRBJ1-3	.	SVEIDSGNTIY
TRBV19	TRBJ1-6	.	ASSAQGGENSPLH
TRBV5-4	TRBJ2-7	.	ASSLGLVAQSSYEQY
TRBV6-1	TRBJ2-2	few	ASSPSFFPGELF
TRBV30	TRBJ1-2	.	AWAHRGNYGYT
TRBV15	TRBJ1-6	.	ATRRDRGNNSPLH
TRBV9	TRBJ2-7	.	ASSAGGGPYEQY
TRBV14	TRBJ2-7	.	ASSQNTGRQY
TRBV12-5	TRBJ1-5	.	ASGGRGNQPQH
TRBV6-5	TRBJ2-7	.	ASSRGQHYEQY
TRBV28	TRBJ1-2	.	ASSQDRGLYGYT
TRBV4-3	TRBJ1-3	.	ASSQGALGNTIY
TRBV19	TRBJ1-1	.	ASSPHIARGEAF
TRBV5-1	TRBJ2-7	.	ASSPGTSGDPISYEQY
TRBV4-2	TRBJ2-3	.	ASSQGVRGLSGGDTQY
TRBV12-2	TRBJ1-2	.	ASRLGTDTNYGYT
TRBV29-1	TRBJ2-4	.	SVADRAQNIQY
TRBV28	TRBJ2-1	.	ASTPSGAGGSYNEQF
TRBV5-1	TRBJ2-5	.	ASSLVAIQGETQY
TRBV7-3	TRBJ2-5	.	ASSLKAGRETQY
TRBV4-2	TRBJ2-2	.	ASSRRLAGENTGELF
TRBV19	TRBJ1-1	.	ASRNQDRDTEAF